This T cell receptor beta chain was observed in a study of blood T cells in healthy people across ages. Study-level points and caveats: It was the long-lived donors that had more naive CD4+ cells and higher diversity than aged donors.

Total RNA was extracted at no less than 6 micrograms per sample. The CDR3 spans 15 residues. Looked up from germline, CDR1 is SGHTA and CDR2 is FQGNSA. V was clipped by 5 bases and J by 6 bases, with 14 bases between them. The second PCR ran about 7 to 12 cycles with a sample-barcoded 5' primer and J-beta primers. TCRdb processed the 5' RACE reads anew with MiXCR; each CDR3 protein has one entry. The profile shows hundreds of thousands of distinct CDR3 sequences, about 47% of them singletons. In its sample, this clonotype was seen many times. Antigen: not known. This receptor was identified in a man at least 80 years old in good health. The gene calls are TRBV7-2 and TRBJ1-6; D is unclear. Sequencing was carried out using blood. The CDR3 here is CASSPGPSRNSPLHF. In DNA, the CDR3 is TGTGCCAGCAGCCCCGGACCCAGCCGTAATTCACCCCTCCACTTT.